This TCR beta chain was found in a study of metastatic and nonmetastatic thyroid tumors. MiXCR reprocessed the PCR reads for TCRdb. This table holds around 40,000 clones, 15% to 20% found once. Many counts were recorded for this clone. The V end lost 0 bases, the J end lost 5 bases, and 13 bases lay between the germline ends. CDR3 size: 15 residues. Germline assignment: CDR1 LGHDT and CDR2 YNNKEL (reference sequence). Thyroid surgery was performed in patients who had received no treatment beforehand. The specimen sequenced was blood. The V call is TRBV3-1, the J call TRBJ2-5; D is uncertain. The receptor comes from a male donor with papillary thyroid cancer or a benign thyroid nodule (not recorded which). Some clones in this sample may be carry-over from other donors' samples. CDR3 sequence reads: CASSQDLTPDETQYF. Here the CDR3 DNA reads TGTGCCAGCAGCCAAGATTTGACACCCGACGAGACCCAGTACTTC.